The rows below give T cell receptor beta chains drawn from one sample of a study of T cell responses to AZD1222 COVID-19 vaccine. TCRdb's copy holds only in-frame clones and misses some; the assay was immunoSEQ multiplex PCR. Of 130,000 to 150,000 clones listed, 85% to 90% are singletons. Sequencing used peripheral blood, obtained on day 0 of AZD1222 vaccination. The source of these receptors is an adult in good health. CDR3s include the opening cysteine and the closing phenylalanine or tryptophan. D genes are given only for firm matches. Only part of the rows carry a size: once, few, many, or a class if the clone is expanded.

D gene	J gene	V gene	clone size	CDR3 protein	CDR3 DNA
.	TRBJ1-1	TRBV13	.	CASRPTLNTEAFF	TGTGCCAGCAGGCCAACACTGAACACTGAAGCTTTCTTT
.	TRBJ2-3	TRBV11-3	.	CASSLRDTGSTDTQYF	TGTGCCAGCAGCCTCCGGGATACGGGGAGCACAGATACGCAGTATTTT
.	TRBJ1-2	TRBV12-3/TRBV12-4	.	CASSLNHYGYTF	TGTGCCAGCAGCCTAAACCACTATGGCTACACCTTC
.	TRBJ2-7	TRBV25-1	.	CASSGAYEQYF	TGTGCCAGCAGTGGAGCCTACGAGCAGTACTTC
TRBD2	TRBJ2-1	TRBV7-2	.	CASSQLAGAYNEQFF	TGTGCCAGCAGCCAACTAGCGGGGGCATACAATGAGCAGTTCTTC
TRBD1	TRBJ1-1	TRBV29-1	.	CSVEPTGGDTEAFF	TGCAGCGTGGAACCGACAGGGGGAGACACTGAAGCTTTCTTT
TRBD1	TRBJ1-2	TRBV5-4	.	CASSSSGQGSYGYTF	TGTGCCAGCAGCTCATCGGGACAGGGAAGCTATGGCTACACCTTC
TRBD1	TRBJ1-2	TRBV9	.	CASSTHRDRTFYGYTF	TGTGCCAGCAGCACTCACCGGGACAGGACCTTCTATGGCTACACCTTC
.	TRBJ2-7	TRBV7-9	.	CASSLGTFGSLTNKYEQYF	TGTGCCAGCAGCTTAGGGACGTTTGGCAGCCTAACCAACAAGTACGAGCAGTACTTC
.	TRBJ1-4	TRBV11-2	.	CASSPSGRLEKLFF	TGTGCCAGCAGCCCCTCAGGGAGACTTGAAAAACTGTTTTTT
.	TRBJ1-4	TRBV7-2	.	CASSFGGLNEKLFF	TGTGCCAGCAGCTTTGGGGGATTAAATGAAAAACTGTTTTTT
.	TRBJ1-6	TRBV28	.	CASSLQTSPLHF	TGTGCCAGCAGTTTACAGACTTCACCCCTCCACTTT
.	TRBJ1-2	TRBV10-2	.	CASSERRNYGYTF	TGCGCCAGCAGTGAAAGGCGGAACTATGGCTACACCTTC
.	TRBJ1-5	TRBV6-5	many	CASGNQPQHF	TGTGCCAGCGGCAATCAGCCCCAGCATTTT
.	TRBJ1-1	TRBV2	.	CASTQRVQGLTEAFF	TGTGCCAGCACCCAAAGGGTCCAGGGTCTCACTGAAGCTTTCTTT
.	TRBJ1-5	TRBV4-1	.	CASSQPAGGAGQPQHF	TGCGCCAGCAGCCAGCCCGCGGGGGGGGCTGGTCAGCCCCAGCATTTT
TRBD1	TRBJ2-7	TRBV18	.	CASSPDRDPNYEQYF	TGTGCCAGCTCACCCGACAGGGATCCTAACTACGAGCAGTACTTC